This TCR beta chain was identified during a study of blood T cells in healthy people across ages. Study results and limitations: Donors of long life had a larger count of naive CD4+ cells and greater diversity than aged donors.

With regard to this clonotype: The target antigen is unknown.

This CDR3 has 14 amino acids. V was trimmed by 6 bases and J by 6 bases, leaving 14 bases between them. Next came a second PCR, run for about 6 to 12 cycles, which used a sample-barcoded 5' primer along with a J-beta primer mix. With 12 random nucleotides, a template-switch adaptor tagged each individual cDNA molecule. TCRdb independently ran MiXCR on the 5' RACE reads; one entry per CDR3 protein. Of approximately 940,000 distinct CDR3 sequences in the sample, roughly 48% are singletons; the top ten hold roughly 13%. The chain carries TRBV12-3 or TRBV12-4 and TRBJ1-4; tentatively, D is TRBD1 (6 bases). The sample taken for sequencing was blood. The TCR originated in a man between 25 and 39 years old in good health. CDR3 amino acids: CASRETGPYEKLFF. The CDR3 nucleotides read TGTGCCAGCAGAGAGACAGGTCCGTATGAAAAACTGTTTTTT.